These 6 T cell receptor beta chains originate from one sample sequenced in a study of cytomegalovirus exposure and HLA in healthy donors. A multiplex PCR was run with 60 Vbeta primers and 13 Jbeta primers. Assay: immunoSEQ multiplex PCR; the TCRdb copy retains only in-frame clones and omits some. The sample yields some 140,000 clones, approximately 80% seen once. The sequenced sample consisted of PBMCs. The source of these receptors is a man aged 25 to 45 in good health and CMV-seropositive.

The chain recombines TRBV13 with TRBJ2-7, with TRBD2 matching 9 bases. Germline V gene lookup returns CDR1 PRHDT and CDR2 FYEKMQ (reference sequence). J was trimmed by 7 bases and V by 5 bases; bases with no gene match: 9. The CDR3 loop spans 14 amino acids. CDR3 sequence reads: CASSPPGLAGEQYF. CDR3 nucleotides: TGTGCCAGCAGCCCCCCGGGACTAGCTGGGGAGCAGTACTTC.

This chain uses TRBV5-4 with TRBJ2-1, with 9 bases lining up with TRBD2. The CDR3 loop spans 17 amino acids. Germline loops: CDR1 SGHNT, CDR2 YYREEE (reference sequence). V trimming: 3 bases; J trimming: 0 bases; junction bases outside the gene matches: 7. CDR3 sequence reads: CASSSKLAGYSYNEQFF. Here the CDR3 DNA reads TGTGCCAGCAGCTCCAAACTAGCGGGCTACTCCTACAATGAGCAGTTCTTC.

The J gene is TRBJ2-3, the V gene TRBV5-6; TRBD2 matches 7 bases. Germline V gene data show CDR1 as SGHDT and CDR2 as YYEEEE. This CDR3 region has 12 residues. Trimming at V came to 4 bases and at J to 10 bases, leaving 6 bases not matched to a gene. Here the CDR3 DNA reads TGTGCCAGCAGCATCAGGGAGGGTGCGCAGTATTTT. As protein: CASSIREGAQYF. Supplemented by reference TRBV5-6 and TRBJ2-3, the full variable domain reads DAGVTQSPTHLIKTRGQQVTLRCSPKSGHDTVSWYQQALGQGPQFIFQYYEEEERQRGNFPDRFSGHQFPNYSSELNVNALLLGDSALYLCASSIREGAQYFGPGTRLTVL.

The chain combines TRBV9 with TRBJ1-3; 7 nucleotides agree with TRBD1. Germline V gene data show CDR1 as SGDLS and CDR2 as YYNGEE. V shed 4 bases, J shed 3 bases, and the junction held 10 bases outside the gene matches. The CDR3 is made up of 16 amino acids. DNA for the CDR3: TGTGCCAGCAGCACACGTGAGGGGGCGGGTGGAAACACCATATATTTT. The encoded protein is CASSTREGAGGNTIYF. Supplemented by reference TRBV9 and TRBJ1-3, the full variable domain reads DSGVTQTPKHLITATGQRVTLRCSPRSGDLSVYWYQQSLDQGLQFLIQYYNGEERAKGNILERFSAQQFPDLHSELNLSSLELGDSALYFCASSTREGAGGNTIYFGEGSWLTVV.

The rearrangement joins TRBV2 to TRBJ2-1; possibly TRBD1 for D (6 bases). The CDR3 spans 14 residues. Germline CDR1 SNHLY, CDR2 FYNNEI. V lost 7 bases and J lost 7, with 17 bases in between. For the CDR3, the DNA is TGTGCCAGCAATTATTTGAACAGGGCTAATGAGCAGTTCTTC. The encoded protein is CASNYLNRANEQFF. Based on the CDR3 plus reference TRBV2 and TRBJ2-1, the full variable domain is EPEVTQTPSHQVTQMGQEVILRCVPISNHLYFYWYRQILGQKVEFLVSFYNNEISEKSEIFDDQFSVERPDGSNFTLKIRSTKLEDSAMYFCASNYLNRANEQFFGPGTRLTVL.

The rearrangement joins TRBV19 to TRBJ1-1; no definite D call. The CDR3 length is 13 residues. Germline CDR1 is LNHDA and CDR2 is SQIVND (reference sequence). Trimming pared 2 bases from V and 4 bases from J, leaving 8 bases between. The CDR3 sequence: CASSIMAATEAFF. The CDR3 region has the DNA TGTGCCAGTAGTATAATGGCCGCCACTGAAGCTTTCTTT.